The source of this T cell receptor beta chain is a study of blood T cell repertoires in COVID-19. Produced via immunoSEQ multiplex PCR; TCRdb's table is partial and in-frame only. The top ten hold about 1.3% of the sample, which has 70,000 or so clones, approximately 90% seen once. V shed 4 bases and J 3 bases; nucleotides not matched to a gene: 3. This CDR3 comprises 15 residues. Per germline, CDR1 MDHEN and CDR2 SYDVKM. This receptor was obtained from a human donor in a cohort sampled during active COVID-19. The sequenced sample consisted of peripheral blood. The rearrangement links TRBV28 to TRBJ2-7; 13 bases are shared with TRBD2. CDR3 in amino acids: CASSSGTSGIYEQYF. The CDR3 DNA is TGTGCCAGCAGTTCCGGGACTAGCGGGATCTACGAGCAGTACTTC. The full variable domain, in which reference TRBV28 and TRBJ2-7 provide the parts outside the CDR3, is DVKVTQSSRYLVKRTGEKVFLECVQDMDHENMFWYRQDPGLGLRLIYFSYDVKMKEKGDIPEGYSVSREKKERFSLILESASTNQTSMYLCASSSGTSGIYEQYFGPGTRLTVT.